The clone carrying this T cell receptor beta chain was detected a few times. Libraries were prepared by immunoSEQ multiplex PCR; TCRdb keeps only in-frame clonotypes and omits some of them. The sample has more than 60,000 clones, around 87% seen once. The data originate from a study of OX40 agonist ivuxolimab in advanced cancers. Study-wide background: Ivuxolimab was delivered to patients intravenously every 2 weeks at doses spanning 0.01 to 10 mg/kg.

The CDR3 runs 18 residues. V trimming: 1 base; J trimming: 1 base; junction bases outside the gene matches: 12. In germline, CDR1 is SEHNR, CDR2 FQNEAQ (reference sequence). Systemic immunosuppression or a history of autoimmune disease excluded patients. V is TRBV7-9 and J is TRBJ2-5, with 7 bases matching TRBD2. The sample was CD4+ or CD8+ T cells sorted from blood, taken in a trial of the OX40 agonist ivuxolimab. The sequence was collected from an adult with an advanced solid tumor such as melanoma, head and neck, liver or kidney cancer. The DNA of the CDR3 is TGTGCCAGCAGCTTAGTAGGGAGGGGAGGTCAGATCCAAGAGACCCAGTACTTC. Protein sequence: CASSLVGRGGQIQETQYF.